The 25 T cell receptor beta chains listed next were all sequenced from one sample in a study of T-cell memory formation after mild COVID-19. TCRdb called the 5' RACE reads again in MiXCR, with one record for every CDR3 protein. This sample has hundreds of thousands of distinct CDR3 sequences, with roughly an eighth found just once. The sample taken for sequencing was PBMCs or a T cell subset sorted from them (not recorded which). These receptors came from a man between 18 and 29 years old who had mild COVID-19 (a few samples of this study predate the infection). Cell type and time point are not known.

This clonotype showed up many times. This sequence joins TRBV7-2 and TRBJ1-6; 9 bases map to TRBD1. The CDR3 covers 17 residues. The germline gives CDR1 SGHTA, CDR2 FQGNSA. Trimming took 1 base from V and 10 from J; bases not matched to a gene: 11. In DNA form, the CDR3 reads TGTGCCAGCAGCTTAGGGACAGGGGCCCCCTTTATATCACCCCTCCACTTT. This encodes CASSLGTGAPFISPLHF.

This clonotype was detected only a few times. This chain uses TRBV2 with TRBJ2-5, with 12 bases that match TRBD2. The CDR3 consists of 15 residues. V lost 6 bases, J lost 3 bases, and 5 bases stayed unmatched. The germline CDR1 and CDR2 sequences are SNHLY and FYNNEI. The CDR3: CASRNRLAGEETQYF. The CDR3 region has the DNA TGTGCCAGCAGGAACCGACTAGCGGGGGAAGAGACCCAGTACTTC.

V is TRBV7-9 and J is TRBJ2-3; 7 nucleotides match TRBD1. V lost 5 bases, J lost 0 bases, and 5 bases stayed unmatched. The CDR3 length is 15 residues. CDR1 and CDR2 (germline): SEHNR, FQNEAQ (reference sequence). The CDR3 coding sequence is TGTGCCAGCAGCCGGAGGACAGGCAGCACAGATACGCAGTATTTT. Its protein is CASSRRTGSTDTQYF.

This chain joins TRBV5-1 and TRBJ2-3; 9 bases are a match to TRBD2. Germline V gene sequence: CDR1 SGHRS, CDR2 YFSETQ. The CDR3 has 14 amino acids. V gave up 5 bases and J gave up 0 bases; unmatched junction bases: 1. This chain's CDR3 is CASRAGGSTDTQYF. For the CDR3, the DNA is TGCGCCAGCAGGGCGGGGGGGAGCACAGATACGCAGTATTTT.

This clonotype has more than one count but fewer than ten. The rearrangement links TRBV12-3 or TRBV12-4 to TRBJ1-1; D is perhaps TRBD1 (5 bases). The V and J ends lost 5 bases and 4 bases respectively, with 11 bases between them. The length of the CDR3 is 13 residues. The CDR3 DNA is TGTGCCAGCAGTCCCTCGGGGACCACTGAAGCTTTCTTT. Translated: CASSPSGTTEAFF.

The J gene is TRBJ1-2, the V gene TRBV6-5; 8 nucleotides align to TRBD1. The CDR3 has 17 amino acids. CDR1 is MNHEY and CDR2 is SVGAGI in the germline V gene. V gave up 0 bases and J gave up 2 bases; unmatched junction bases: 8. The CDR3 region has the DNA TGTGCCAGCAGTTACTCGTATGGGACAGGCCTAAACTATGGCTACACCTTC. It translates to CASSYSYGTGLNYGYTF.

This clonotype was observed a few times. The J gene is TRBJ2-3, the V gene TRBV6-5, with TRBD2 matching over 7 bases. The CDR3 sequence is 13 residues long. CDR1 and CDR2 (germline): MNHEY, SVGAGI. V was clipped by 5 bases and J by 10 bases; unmatched bases: 9. CDR3 in DNA: TGTGCCAGCAGTCGCGGGGGTCAGTTCGCGCAGTATTTT. This gives the protein CASSRGGQFAQYF.

The gene calls are TRBV10-3 and TRBJ1-5, with D unclear. Germline loops: CDR1 ENHRY, CDR2 SYGVKD. The CDR3 runs to 14 residues. The V gene lost 0 bases and the J gene lost 8 bases, with 11 bases spanning the gap. CDR3 region: CAISESGFLEPQHF. In nucleotides, the CDR3 is TGTGCCATCAGTGAGTCCGGCTTCCTAGAGCCCCAGCATTTT.

This clonotype was detected a few times. The rearrangement uses TRBV20-1 and TRBJ1-5; D not certain. The V end was cut by 2 bases, the J end by 5 bases, with 25 bases between. The CDR3 spans 18 residues. The germline gives CDR1 DFQATT, CDR2 SNEGSKA (reference sequence). The CDR3 loop is CSARRLPVLLPLHQPQHF. CDR3 DNA sequence: TGCAGTGCTAGACGCCTACCTGTATTATTACCCTTACATCAGCCCCAGCATTTT.

This clonotype was seen a handful of times. The gene calls are TRBV6-5 and TRBJ1-5; D gene uncertain. This CDR3 comprises 15 residues. The germline V and J ends were trimmed by 8 bases and 6 bases, with 20 bases remaining between them. CDR1 is MNHEY and CDR2 is SVGAGI in the germline V gene. The CDR3, as DNA: TGTGCCAGCGGATTCATTCAAGATTTGGGTCAGCCCCAGCATTTT. Its translation: CASGFIQDLGQPQHF.

CDR3 protein: CALEARGDTGELFF. CDR3 sequence (DNA): TGTGCCTTAGAGGCTCGGGGTGACACCGGGGAGCTGTTTTTT. The rearrangement links TRBV30 to TRBJ2-2; D perhaps matches TRBD2 (5 bases). V was pared by 7 bases and J by 3 bases, with 15 bases between. Looked up from germline, CDR1 is GTSNPN and CDR2 is SVGIG (reference sequence). The length of the CDR3 is 14 residues.

CDR3 nucleotides: TGTGCCAGCCTCACCGTAGCGGGGGCCTACAATGAGCAGTTCTTC. Translated, it gives CASLTVAGAYNEQFF. The chain recombines TRBV7-2 with TRBJ2-1; 9 bases fit TRBD2. V lost 8 bases to trimming and J lost 2 bases; unmatched junction nucleotides: 7. The germline V gene encodes CDR1 SGHTA and CDR2 FQGNSA. This CDR3 has 15 residues.

At least ten counts were recorded for this clonotype. The genes are TRBV7-2 and TRBJ2-1; 11 bases are a match to TRBD2. This CDR3 spans 15 amino acids. V lost 3 bases to trimming and J lost 7 bases; unmatched junction nucleotides: 5. CDR1 is SGHTA and CDR2 is FQGNSA in the germline V gene. The CDR3 loop reads CASSFRLAGNNEQFF. The CDR3 DNA sequence: TGTGCCAGCAGCTTCAGACTAGCGGGGAATAATGAGCAGTTCTTC. The full variable domain, in which reference TRBV7-2 and TRBJ2-1 provide the parts outside the CDR3, is GAGVSQSPSNKVTEKGKDVELRCDPISGHTALYWYRQSLGQGLEFLIYFQGNSAPDKSGLPSDRFSAERTGGSVSTLTIQRTQQEDSAVYLCASSFRLAGNNEQFFGPGTRLTVL.

This clonotype was detected a few times. The rearrangement uses TRBV4-2 and TRBJ1-1; D remains ambiguous. V lost 1 base, J lost 3 bases, and 15 bases lay in between. This CDR3 is 16 amino acids long. From germline, CDR1 is LGHNA and CDR2 YNFKEQ. CDR3 sequence reads: CASSQAAGIGDTEAFF. DNA of the CDR3: TGTGCCAGCAGCCAAGCTGCGGGGATTGGGGACACTGAAGCTTTCTTT.

Ten or more counts support this clonotype. The chain is built from TRBV29-1 and TRBJ2-2, with D perhaps matching TRBD2 (5 bases). The CDR3 is 14 amino acids. V lost 6 bases and J lost 6, with 17 bases in between. CDR1 and CDR2 (germline): SQVTM, ANQGSEA. The CDR3 is CSVNTGVVPGELFF. DNA of the CDR3: TGCAGCGTCAATACCGGGGTCGTGCCCGGGGAGCTGTTTTTT.

In its sample, this clonotype was seen a few times. CDR3 in amino acids: CASSPAWGITGELFF. The CDR3 nucleotides read TGCGCCAGCAGCCCGGCGTGGGGGATCACCGGGGAGCTGTTTTTT. The chain combines TRBV5-1 with TRBJ2-2; D may correspond to TRBD1 or TRBD2 (5 bases each). V was trimmed by 4 bases and J by 4 bases, leaving 14 bases between them. CDR3 length equals 15 residues. Germline V gene sequence: CDR1 SGHRS, CDR2 YFSETQ.

The J gene is TRBJ2-5, the V gene TRBV27, with D unclear. Germline loops: CDR1 MNHEY, CDR2 SMNVEV (reference sequence). V dropped 8 bases and J dropped 7 bases, with 14 bases sitting between them. The CDR3 is 12 amino acids. Here the CDR3 DNA reads TGTGCCAGCGCGGCCAGGTTGGGGACCCAGTACTTC. Encoded protein: CASAARLGTQYF.

This clonotype was counted between two and nine times. CDR3 sequence reads: CASSVVGDSRYNEQFF. In DNA, the CDR3 is TGTGCCAGCAGCGTAGTGGGGGACTCCCGCTACAATGAGCAGTTCTTC. The V call is TRBV9, the J call TRBJ2-1, with D tentatively TRBD2 (6 bases). Germline V CDR1 and CDR2: SGDLS, YYNGEE. Trimming removed 0 bases at V and 3 bases at J, with 13 bases between. CDR3 length: 16 residues.

This clonotype was picked up a small number of times. The chain combines TRBV27 with TRBJ2-1; D gene ambiguous. The CDR3 covers 14 residues. V lost 1 base and J lost 4, with 8 bases in between. CDR1 is MNHEY, CDR2 SMNVEV, per germline (reference sequence). For the CDR3, the DNA is TGTGCCAGCAGTTTATTGGCCCAATACAATGAGCAGTTCTTC. It codes for CASSLLAQYNEQFF.

This clonotype was detected ten times or more. This chain uses TRBV5-1 with TRBJ1-1, with D unclear. Germline V gene sequence: CDR1 SGHRS, CDR2 YFSETQ. Trimming stripped 2 bases from V and 8 bases from J, with 13 bases between. This CDR3 has 13 amino acids. CDR3 region: CASSFAAEVEAFF. The CDR3 region has the DNA TGCGCCAGCAGCTTCGCGGCCGAGGTGGAAGCTTTCTTT. The complete variable domain, with remaining parts taken from reference TRBV5-1 and TRBJ1-1, reads KAGVTQTPRYLIKTRGQQVTLSCSPISGHRSVSWYQQTPGQGLQFLFEYFSETQRNKGNFPGRFSGRQFSNSRSEMNVSTLELGDSALYLCASSFAAEVEAFFGQGTRLTVV.

This clonotype was detected only a few times. The V and J genes are TRBV5-1 and TRBJ2-3, with TRBD2 matching 11 bases. This CDR3 spans 16 amino acids. With V trimmed by 1 base and J by 4 bases, 5 bases remained unmatched. Looked up from germline, CDR1 is SGHRS and CDR2 is YFSETQ. DNA for the CDR3: TGCGCCAGCAGCTTGACCCCGGGACTAGCGGCAGATACGCAGTATTTT. This translates into CASSLTPGLAADTQYF.

The genes are TRBV7-6 and TRBJ2-1; 9 bases are shared with TRBD2. Germline-derived CDR1 and CDR2 are SGHVS and FNYEAQ. With 5 bases clipped from V and 9 bases from J, the junction kept 17 bases outside the gene matches. This CDR3 is 17 amino acids long. As DNA, the CDR3 is TGTGCCAGCAGCCCCCTGGAGGCTAAGCGGGGGGCGAGTGAGCAGTTCTTC. This sequence encodes CASSPLEAKRGASEQFF.

In this sample, this clonotype turned up a few times. The CDR3 DNA reads TGTGCCAGCAAGACGGATAGCTCTGGAAACACCATATATTTT. Protein product: CASKTDSSGNTIYF. This rearrangement joins TRBV6-2 or TRBV6-3 to TRBJ1-3; D is uncertain. The CDR3 contains 14 residues. Trimming removed 7 bases at V and 0 bases at J, with 10 bases between. CDR1 is MNHEY, CDR2 SVGEGT, per germline.

This clonotype has only a few counts. J is TRBJ2-2 and V is TRBV2, with D tentatively TRBD1 or TRBD2 (6 bases each). Germline-derived CDR1 and CDR2 are SNHLY and FYNNEI. The CDR3 length is 17 residues. The ends were cut back, 6 bases at V and 4 bases at J, with 21 bases in the middle. CDR3 residues: CASRLQGPGGGTGELFF. CDR3 DNA: TGTGCCAGCAGACTACAGGGCCCCGGGGGAGGCACCGGGGAGCTGTTTTTT.

V is TRBV4-1 and J is TRBJ2-2; no firm D call. The CDR3 contains 15 residues. CDR1 is MGHRA and CDR2 is YSYEKL in the germline V gene. Trimming left V 3 bases short and J 6 bases short, with 14 bases between. The CDR3 nucleotides are TGCGCCAGCAGCCAGTGGACCGGGCGCGCCGGGGAGCTGTTTTTT. Translation gives CASSQWTGRAGELFF.